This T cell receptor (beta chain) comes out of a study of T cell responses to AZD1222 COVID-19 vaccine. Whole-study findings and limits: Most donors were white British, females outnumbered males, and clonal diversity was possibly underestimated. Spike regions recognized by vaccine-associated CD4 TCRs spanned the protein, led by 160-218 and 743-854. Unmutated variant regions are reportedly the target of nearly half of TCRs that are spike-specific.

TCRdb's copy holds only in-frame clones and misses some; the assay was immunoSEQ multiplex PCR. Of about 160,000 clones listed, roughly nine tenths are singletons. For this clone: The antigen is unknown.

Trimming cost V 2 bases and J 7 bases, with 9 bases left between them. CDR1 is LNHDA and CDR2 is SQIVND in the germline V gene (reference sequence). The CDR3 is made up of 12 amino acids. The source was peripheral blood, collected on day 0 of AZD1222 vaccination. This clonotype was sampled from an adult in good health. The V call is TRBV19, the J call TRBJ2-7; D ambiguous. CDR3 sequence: CASSIIMGEQYF. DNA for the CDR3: TGTGCCAGTAGTATAATAATGGGAGAGCAGTACTTC.